This TCR beta chain is drawn from a study of T cell responses to AZD1222 COVID-19 vaccine. Background on the study: Pooled together were second doses at about 4 or about 12 weeks. Findings and limits, study-wide: There were mostly white British donors and more females than males, and clonal diversity was possibly underestimated. Repertoires were collected only later (after the peak T cell response had occurred). Two doses of AZD1222 preceded a rise in Spike-specific TCR breadth and depth.

V was pared by 5 bases and J by 4 bases, with 5 bases of the junction left unmatched. Looked up from germline, CDR1 is MDHEN and CDR2 is SYDVKM. CDR3 size: 15 residues. Sequencing was performed with immunoSEQ multiplex PCR; in TCRdb, only in-frame clones are kept and a portion is missing. The sample yields about 120,000 clones, around 86% seen once. For this clone: Its cognate antigen is unknown.

This sample comprised peripheral blood, obtained on day 0 of AZD1222 vaccination. The origin of this receptor is an adult in good health. The V call is TRBV28, the J call TRBJ1-2; 12 bases line up with TRBD1. In nucleotides, the CDR3 is TGTGCCAGCAGTCCGCCGGGACAGGGGGCCTATGGCTACACCTTC. It specifies CASSPPGQGAYGYTF.